This T cell receptor beta chain was found in a study of radiotherapy plus CTLA-4 blockade in lung cancer. Study-wide background: Objective responses emerged in roughly a sixth of patients, and about 30% attained disease control. Study results and caveats: Reports state that early shifts in blood T cell clones, with interferon-beta, best predicted response.

The protocol was immunoSEQ multiplex PCR, while the TCRdb copy is restricted to in-frame clones and leaves out a portion. The repertoire has 77,000 or so clones, roughly four fifths of them found once; the top ten carry more than 7.5%. Those patients who had chemo-refractory metastatic non-small-cell lung cancer were given focal radiation along with CTLA-4 blockade through ipilimumab. Worth noting for this clone: What it binds is not known.

The sample in question was peripheral blood, obtained from a patient treated with radiotherapy plus ipilimumab. The receptor was isolated from a human donor with non-small cell lung cancer whose response to radiotherapy plus ipilimumab could not be evaluated.

The CDR3 is CASSERGGLVEQYF. The CDR3 region has the DNA TGTGCCAGCAGTGAACGCGGGGGACTTGTCGAGCAGTACTTC. The rearrangement uses TRBV2 and TRBJ2-7; TRBD2 agrees at 7 bases. The CDR3 length is 14 residues. Germline V lookup: CDR1 SNHLY, CDR2 FYNNEI. The trim removed 2 bases at V and 6 bases at J, leaving 7 bases unmatched.